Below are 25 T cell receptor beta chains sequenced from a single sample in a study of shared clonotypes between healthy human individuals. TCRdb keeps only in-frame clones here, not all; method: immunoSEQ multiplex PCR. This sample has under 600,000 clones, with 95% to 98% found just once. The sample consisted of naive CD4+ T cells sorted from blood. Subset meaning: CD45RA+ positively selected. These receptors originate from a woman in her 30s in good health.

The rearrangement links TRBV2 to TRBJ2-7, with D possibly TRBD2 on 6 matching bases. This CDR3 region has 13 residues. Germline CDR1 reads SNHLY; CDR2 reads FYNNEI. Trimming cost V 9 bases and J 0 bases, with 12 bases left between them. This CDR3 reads CASCLDYSYEQYF. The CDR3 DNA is TGTGCCAGTTGCTTGGACTACTCCTACGAGCAGTACTTC.

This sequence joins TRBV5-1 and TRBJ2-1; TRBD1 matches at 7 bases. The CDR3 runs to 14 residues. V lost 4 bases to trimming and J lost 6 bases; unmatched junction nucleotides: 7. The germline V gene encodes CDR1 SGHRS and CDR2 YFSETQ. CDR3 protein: CASSVGTALNEQFF. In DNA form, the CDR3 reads TGCGCCAGCAGCGTCGGGACAGCCCTCAATGAGCAGTTCTTC.

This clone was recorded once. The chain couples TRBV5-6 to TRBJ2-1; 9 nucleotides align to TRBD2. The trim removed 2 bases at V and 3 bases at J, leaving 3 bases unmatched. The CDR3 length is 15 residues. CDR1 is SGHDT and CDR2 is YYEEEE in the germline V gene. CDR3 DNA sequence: TGTGCCAGCAGCTTCCGAGCGGGAGGCTACAATGAGCAGTTCTTC. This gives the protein CASSFRAGGYNEQFF.

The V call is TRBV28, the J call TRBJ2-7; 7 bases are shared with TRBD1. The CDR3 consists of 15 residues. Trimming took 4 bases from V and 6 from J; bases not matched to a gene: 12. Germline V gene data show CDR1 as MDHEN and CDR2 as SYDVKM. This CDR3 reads CASSSPGTVVAEQYF. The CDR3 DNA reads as TGTGCCAGCAGTTCCCCCGGGACAGTTGTTGCCGAGCAGTACTTC. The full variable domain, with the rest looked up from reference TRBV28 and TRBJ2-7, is DVKVTQSSRYLVKRTGEKVFLECVQDMDHENMFWYRQDPGLGLRLIYFSYDVKMKEKGDIPEGYSVSREKKERFSLILESASTNQTSMYLCASSSPGTVVAEQYFGPGTRLTVT.

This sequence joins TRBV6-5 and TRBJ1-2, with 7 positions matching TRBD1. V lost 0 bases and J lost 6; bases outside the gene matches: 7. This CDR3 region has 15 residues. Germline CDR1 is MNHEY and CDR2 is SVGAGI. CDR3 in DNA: TGTGCCAGCAGTTACTCGACCGGGACAGCCGATGGCTACACCTTC. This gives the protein CASSYSTGTADGYTF.

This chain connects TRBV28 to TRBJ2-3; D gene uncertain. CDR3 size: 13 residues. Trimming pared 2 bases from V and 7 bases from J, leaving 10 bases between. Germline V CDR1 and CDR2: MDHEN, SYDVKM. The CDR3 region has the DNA TGTGCCAGCAGTTTAAGGGTTCCAAATACGCAGTATTTT. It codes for CASSLRVPNTQYF. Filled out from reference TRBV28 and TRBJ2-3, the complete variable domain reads DVKVTQSSRYLVKRTGEKVFLECVQDMDHENMFWYRQDPGLGLRLIYFSYDVKMKEKGDIPEGYSVSREKKERFSLILESASTNQTSMYLCASSLRVPNTQYFGPGTRLTVL.

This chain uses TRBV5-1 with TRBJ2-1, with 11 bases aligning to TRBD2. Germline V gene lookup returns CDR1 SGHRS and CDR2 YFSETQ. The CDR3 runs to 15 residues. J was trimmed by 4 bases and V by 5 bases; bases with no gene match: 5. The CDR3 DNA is TGCGCCAGCAGTGGGACTAGCGGACAATACAATGAGCAGTTCTTC. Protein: CASSGTSGQYNEQFF.

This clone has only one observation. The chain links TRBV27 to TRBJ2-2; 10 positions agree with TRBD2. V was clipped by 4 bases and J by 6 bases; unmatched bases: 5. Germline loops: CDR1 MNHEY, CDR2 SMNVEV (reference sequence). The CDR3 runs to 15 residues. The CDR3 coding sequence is TGTGCCAGCAGTTGGTTAGCGGGAGGTCCCGGGGAGCTGTTTTTT. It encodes CASSWLAGGPGELFF.

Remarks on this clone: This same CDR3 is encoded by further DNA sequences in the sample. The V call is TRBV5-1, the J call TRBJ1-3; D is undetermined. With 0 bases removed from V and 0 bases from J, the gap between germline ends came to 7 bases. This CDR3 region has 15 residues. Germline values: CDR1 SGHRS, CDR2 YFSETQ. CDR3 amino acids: CASSLGQTSGNTIYF. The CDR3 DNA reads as TGCGCCAGCAGCTTGGGGCAGACCTCTGGAAACACCATATATTTT.

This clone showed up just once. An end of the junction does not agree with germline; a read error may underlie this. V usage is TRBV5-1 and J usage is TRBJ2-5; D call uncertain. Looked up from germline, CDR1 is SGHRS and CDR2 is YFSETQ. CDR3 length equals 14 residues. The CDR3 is CASSPNYEVHPPDF. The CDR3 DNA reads TGCGCCAGCAGCCCGAACTACGAGGTCCATCCCCCGGACTTC.

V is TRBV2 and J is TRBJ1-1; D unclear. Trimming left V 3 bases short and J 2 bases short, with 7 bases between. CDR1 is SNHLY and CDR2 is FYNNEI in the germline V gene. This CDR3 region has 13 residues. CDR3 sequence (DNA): TGTGCCAGCAGTGATTGGACCAACACTGAAGCTTTCTTT. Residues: CASSDWTNTEAFF.

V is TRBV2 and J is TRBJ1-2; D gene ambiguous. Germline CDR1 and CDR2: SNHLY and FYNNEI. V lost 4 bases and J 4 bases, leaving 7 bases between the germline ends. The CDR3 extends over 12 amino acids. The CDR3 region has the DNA TGTGCCAGCAGTGTGGAGGGCTATGGCTACACCTTC. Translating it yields CASSVEGYGYTF.

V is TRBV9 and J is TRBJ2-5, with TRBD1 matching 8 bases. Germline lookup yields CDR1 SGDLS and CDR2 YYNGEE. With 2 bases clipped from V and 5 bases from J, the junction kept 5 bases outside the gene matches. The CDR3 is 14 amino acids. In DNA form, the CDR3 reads TGTGCCAGCAGCGTCACGACAGGGGTGGAGACCCAGTACTTC. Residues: CASSVTTGVETQYF.

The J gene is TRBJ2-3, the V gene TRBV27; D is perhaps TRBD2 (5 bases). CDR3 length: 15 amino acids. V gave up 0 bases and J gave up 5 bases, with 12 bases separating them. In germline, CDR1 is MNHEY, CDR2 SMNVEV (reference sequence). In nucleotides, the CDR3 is TGTGCCAGCAGTTTATCGGAGGTTGTGGGAGATACGCAGTATTTT. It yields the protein CASSLSEVVGDTQYF.

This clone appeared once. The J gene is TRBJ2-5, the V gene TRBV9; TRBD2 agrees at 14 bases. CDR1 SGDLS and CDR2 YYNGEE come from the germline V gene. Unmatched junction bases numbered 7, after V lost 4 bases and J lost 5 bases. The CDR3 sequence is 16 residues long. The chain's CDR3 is CASSSRLAGGNETQYF. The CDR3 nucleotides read TGTGCCAGCAGCTCCCGACTAGCGGGAGGGAACGAGACCCAGTACTTC.

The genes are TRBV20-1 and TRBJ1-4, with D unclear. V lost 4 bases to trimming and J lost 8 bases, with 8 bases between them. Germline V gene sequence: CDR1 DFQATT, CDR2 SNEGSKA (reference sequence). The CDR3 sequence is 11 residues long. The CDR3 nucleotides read TGCAGTGCTATGGAGGTCGAAAAACTGTTTTTT. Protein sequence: CSAMEVEKLFF.

The CDR3 bases are TGCAGCGCATCAGGGAGGGAGACAGATACGCAGTATTTT. It translates to CSASGRETDTQYF. The V call is TRBV29-1, the J call TRBJ2-3, with TRBD2 matching 7 bases. V trimming: 7 bases; J trimming: 3 bases; junction bases outside the gene matches: 7. This CDR3 comprises 13 residues. The germline V gene has CDR1 SQVTM and CDR2 ANQGSEA.

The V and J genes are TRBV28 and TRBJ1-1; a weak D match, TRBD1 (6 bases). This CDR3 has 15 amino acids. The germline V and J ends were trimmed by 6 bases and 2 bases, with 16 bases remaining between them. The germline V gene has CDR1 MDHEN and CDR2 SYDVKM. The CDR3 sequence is CASRWDTPLNTEAFF. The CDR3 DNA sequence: TGTGCCAGCAGGTGGGACACCCCATTAAACACTGAAGCTTTCTTT.

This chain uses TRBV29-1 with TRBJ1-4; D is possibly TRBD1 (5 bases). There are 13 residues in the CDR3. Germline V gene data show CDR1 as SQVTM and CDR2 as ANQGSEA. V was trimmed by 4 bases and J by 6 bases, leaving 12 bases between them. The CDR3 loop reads CSVGGDRDEKLFF. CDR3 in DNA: TGCAGCGTTGGGGGGGATAGAGATGAAAAACTGTTTTTT.

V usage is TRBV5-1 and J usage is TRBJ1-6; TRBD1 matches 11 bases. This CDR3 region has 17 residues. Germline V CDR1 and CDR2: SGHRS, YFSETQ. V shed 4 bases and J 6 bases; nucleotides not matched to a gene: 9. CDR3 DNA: TGCGCCAGCAGCCCATCAGAGGGACAGGGGGGTAATTCACCCCTCCACTTT. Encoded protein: CASSPSEGQGGNSPLHF.

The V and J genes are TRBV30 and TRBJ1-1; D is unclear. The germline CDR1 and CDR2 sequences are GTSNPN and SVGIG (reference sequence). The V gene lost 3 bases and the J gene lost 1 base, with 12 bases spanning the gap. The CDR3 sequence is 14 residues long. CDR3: CAWSALRGNTEAFF. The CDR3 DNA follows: TGTGCCTGGAGCGCCCTACGGGGGAACACTGAAGCTTTCTTT.

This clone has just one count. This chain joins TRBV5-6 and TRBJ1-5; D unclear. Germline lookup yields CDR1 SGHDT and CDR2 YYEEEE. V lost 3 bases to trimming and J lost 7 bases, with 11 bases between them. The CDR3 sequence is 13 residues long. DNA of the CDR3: TGTGCCAGCAGCTACGGCGTATCCCAGCCCCAGCATTTT. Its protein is CASSYGVSQPQHF.

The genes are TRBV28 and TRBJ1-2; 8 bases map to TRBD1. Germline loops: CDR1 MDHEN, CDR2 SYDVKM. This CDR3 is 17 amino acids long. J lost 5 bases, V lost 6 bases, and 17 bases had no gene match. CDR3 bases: TGTGCCAGCAGGCAACCCCCAGGGGGCGCGGGGGGATATGGCTACACCTTC. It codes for CASRQPPGGAGGYGYTF.

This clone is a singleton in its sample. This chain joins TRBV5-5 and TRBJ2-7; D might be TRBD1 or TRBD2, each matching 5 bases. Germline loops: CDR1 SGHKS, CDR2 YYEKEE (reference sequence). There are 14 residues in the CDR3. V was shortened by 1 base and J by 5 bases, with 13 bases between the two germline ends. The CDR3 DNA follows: TGTGCCAGCAGCTTGTTTTCTGGGACCGACGAGCAGTACTTC. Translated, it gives CASSLFSGTDEQYF.

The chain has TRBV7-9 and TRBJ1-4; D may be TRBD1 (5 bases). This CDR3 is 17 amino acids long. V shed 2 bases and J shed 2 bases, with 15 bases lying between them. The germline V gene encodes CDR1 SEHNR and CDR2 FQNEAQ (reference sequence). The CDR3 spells CASSLRQRGKTNEKLFF. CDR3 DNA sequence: TGTGCCAGCAGCTTACGCCAGAGGGGCAAGACTAATGAAAAACTGTTTTTT.